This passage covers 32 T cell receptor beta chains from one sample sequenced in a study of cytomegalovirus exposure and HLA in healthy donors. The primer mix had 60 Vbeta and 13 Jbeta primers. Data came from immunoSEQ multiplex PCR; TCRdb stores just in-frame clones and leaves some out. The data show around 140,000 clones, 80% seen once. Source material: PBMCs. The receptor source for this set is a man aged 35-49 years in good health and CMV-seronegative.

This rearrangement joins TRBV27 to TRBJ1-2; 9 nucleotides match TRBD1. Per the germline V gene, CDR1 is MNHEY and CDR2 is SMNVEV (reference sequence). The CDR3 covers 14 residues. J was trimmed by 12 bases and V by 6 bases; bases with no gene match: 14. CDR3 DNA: TGTGCCAGCAGGCAGACAGGGGGAACGGGAGGCCACACCTTC. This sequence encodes CASRQTGGTGGHTF.

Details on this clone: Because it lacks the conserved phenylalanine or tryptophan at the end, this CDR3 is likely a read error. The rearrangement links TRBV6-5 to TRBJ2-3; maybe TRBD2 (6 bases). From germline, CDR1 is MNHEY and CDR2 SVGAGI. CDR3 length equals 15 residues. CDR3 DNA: TGTGCCAGCACCCAAGGAGGGCCTTACACAGATGCGCAGTATCTT. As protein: CASTQGGPYTDAQYL.

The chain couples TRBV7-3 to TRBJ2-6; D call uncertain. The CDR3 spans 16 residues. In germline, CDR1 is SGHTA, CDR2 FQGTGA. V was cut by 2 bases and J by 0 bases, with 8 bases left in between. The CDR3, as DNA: TGTGCCAGCAGCTTACTTTCGGGCTCTGGGGCCAACGTCCTGACTTTC. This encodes CASSLLSGSGANVLTF.

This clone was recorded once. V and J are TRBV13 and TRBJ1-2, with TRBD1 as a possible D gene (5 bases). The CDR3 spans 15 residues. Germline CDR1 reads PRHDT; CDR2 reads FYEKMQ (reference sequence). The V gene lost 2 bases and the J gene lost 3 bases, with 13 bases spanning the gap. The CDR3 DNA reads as TGTGCCAGCAGCTTATTGGCCCTAGGGGACTATGGCTACACCTTC. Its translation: CASSLLALGDYGYTF.

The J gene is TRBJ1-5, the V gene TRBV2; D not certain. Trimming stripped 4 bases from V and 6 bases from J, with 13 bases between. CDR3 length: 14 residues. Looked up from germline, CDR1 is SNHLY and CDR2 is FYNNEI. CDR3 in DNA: TGTGCCAGCAGTGTTGACGCCCGCGGTCAGCCCCAGCATTTT. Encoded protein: CASSVDARGQPQHF.

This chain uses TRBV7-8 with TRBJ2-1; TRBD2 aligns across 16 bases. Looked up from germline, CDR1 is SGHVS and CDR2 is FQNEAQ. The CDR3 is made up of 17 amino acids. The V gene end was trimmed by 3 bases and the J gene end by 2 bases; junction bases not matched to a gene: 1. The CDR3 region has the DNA TGTGCCAGCAGCTTTGGGACTAGCGGGGGGGCCTACAATGAGCAGTTCTTC. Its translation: CASSFGTSGGAYNEQFF. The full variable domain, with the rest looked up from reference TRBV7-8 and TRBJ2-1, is GAGVSQSPRYKVAKRGQDVALRCDPISGHVSLFWYQQALGQGPEFLTYFQNEAQLDKSGLPSDRFFAERPEGSVSTLKIQRTQQEDSAVYLCASSFGTSGGAYNEQFFGPGTRLTVL.

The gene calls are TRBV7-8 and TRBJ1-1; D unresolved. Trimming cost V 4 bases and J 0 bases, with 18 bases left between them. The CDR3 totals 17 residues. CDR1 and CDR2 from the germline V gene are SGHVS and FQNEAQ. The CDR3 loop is CASSSRGRLKMNTEAFF. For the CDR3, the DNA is TGTGCCAGCAGCTCCCGTGGCAGGCTAAAAATGAACACTGAAGCTTTCTTT.

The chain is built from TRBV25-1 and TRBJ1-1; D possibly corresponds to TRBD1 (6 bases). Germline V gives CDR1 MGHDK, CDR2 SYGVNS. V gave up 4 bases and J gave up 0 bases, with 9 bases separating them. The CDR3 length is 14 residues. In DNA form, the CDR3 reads TGTGCCAGCAGTGGAGGACAGATGAACACTGAAGCTTTCTTT. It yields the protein CASSGGQMNTEAFF.

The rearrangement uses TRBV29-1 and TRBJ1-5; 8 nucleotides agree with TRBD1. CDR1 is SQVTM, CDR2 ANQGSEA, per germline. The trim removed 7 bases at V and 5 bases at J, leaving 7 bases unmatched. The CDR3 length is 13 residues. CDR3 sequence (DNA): TGCAGCGCTGGGACAGGAGAGGATCAGCCCCAGCATTTT. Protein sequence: CSAGTGEDQPQHF.

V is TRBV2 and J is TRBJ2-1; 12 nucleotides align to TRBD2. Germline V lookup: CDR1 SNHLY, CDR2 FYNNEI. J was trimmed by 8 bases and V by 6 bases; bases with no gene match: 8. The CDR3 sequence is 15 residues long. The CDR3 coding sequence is TGTGCCAGCAGCGTGACTAGCGGGGGCCAGGATGAGCAGTTCTTC. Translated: CASSVTSGGQDEQFF.

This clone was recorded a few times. The CDR3 here is CASSSSAGGYEQYF. The CDR3 DNA is TGTGCCAGCAGCTCCTCGGCAGGGGGGTACGAGCAGTACTTC. The rearrangement links TRBV5-6 to TRBJ2-7, with D tentatively TRBD1 (7 bases). This CDR3 spans 14 amino acids. Trimming took off 3 bases at V and 4 bases at J, with 14 bases between the two ends. CDR1 SGHDT and CDR2 YYEEEE come from the germline V gene.

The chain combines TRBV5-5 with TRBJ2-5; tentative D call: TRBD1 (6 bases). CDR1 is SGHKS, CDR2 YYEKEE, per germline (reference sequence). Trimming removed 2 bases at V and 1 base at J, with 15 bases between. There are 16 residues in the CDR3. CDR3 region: CASSFAGDTFQETQYF. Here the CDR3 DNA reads TGTGCCAGCAGCTTCGCCGGGGACACCTTCCAAGAGACCCAGTACTTC.

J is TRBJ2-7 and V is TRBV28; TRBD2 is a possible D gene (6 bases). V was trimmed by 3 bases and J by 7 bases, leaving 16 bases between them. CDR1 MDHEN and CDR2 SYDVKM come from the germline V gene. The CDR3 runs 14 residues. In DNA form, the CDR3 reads TGTGCCAGCAGTTTTAGTCTTACGGGGGAAGAGCAGTACTTC. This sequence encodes CASSFSLTGEEQYF.

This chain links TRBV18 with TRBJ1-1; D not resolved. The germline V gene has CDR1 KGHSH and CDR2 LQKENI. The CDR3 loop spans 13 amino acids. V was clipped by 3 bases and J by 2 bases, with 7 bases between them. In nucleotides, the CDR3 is TGTGCCAGCTCACCGCGGGAAAACACTGAAGCTTTCTTT. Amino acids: CASSPRENTEAFF.

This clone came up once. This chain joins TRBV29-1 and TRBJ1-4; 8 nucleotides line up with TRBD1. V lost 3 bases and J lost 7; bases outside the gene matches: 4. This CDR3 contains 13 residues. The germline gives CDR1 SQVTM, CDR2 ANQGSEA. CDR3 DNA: TGCAGCGTTGACAGGGGGCTAGGTGAAAAACTGTTTTTT. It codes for CSVDRGLGEKLFF. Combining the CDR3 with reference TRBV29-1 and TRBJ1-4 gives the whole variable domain SAVISQKPSRDICQRGTSLTIQCQVDSQVTMMFWYRQQPGQSLTLIATANQGSEATYESGFVIDKFPISRPNLTFSTLTVSNMSPEDSSIYLCSVDRGLGEKLFFGSGTQLSVL.

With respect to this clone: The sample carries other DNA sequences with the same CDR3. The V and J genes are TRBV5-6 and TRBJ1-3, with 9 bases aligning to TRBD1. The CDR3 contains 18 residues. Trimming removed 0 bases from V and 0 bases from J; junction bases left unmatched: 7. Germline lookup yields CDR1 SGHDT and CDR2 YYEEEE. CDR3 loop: CASSLGGTGLLSGNTIYF. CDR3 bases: TGTGCCAGCAGCTTGGGAGGGACAGGGCTACTCTCTGGAAACACCATATATTTT.

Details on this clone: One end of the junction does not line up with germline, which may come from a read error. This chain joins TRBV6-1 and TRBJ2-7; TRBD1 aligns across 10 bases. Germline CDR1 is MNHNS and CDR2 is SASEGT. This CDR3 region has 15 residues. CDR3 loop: CASREGQGGLYEQYF. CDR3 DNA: TGTGCCAGCAGAGAAGGACAGGGGGGCCTCTACGAGCAGTACTTC.

The DNA of the CDR3 is TGTGCCAGCAGCTTATCTTTCGACAGTAATTCACCCCTCCACTTT. As protein: CASSLSFDSNSPLHF. J is TRBJ1-6 and V is TRBV7-2, with D possibly being TRBD1 (5 bases). Trimming took off 2 bases at V and 6 bases at J, with 11 bases between the two ends. CDR1 and CDR2 from the germline V gene are SGHTA and FQGNSA. The CDR3 runs to 15 residues.

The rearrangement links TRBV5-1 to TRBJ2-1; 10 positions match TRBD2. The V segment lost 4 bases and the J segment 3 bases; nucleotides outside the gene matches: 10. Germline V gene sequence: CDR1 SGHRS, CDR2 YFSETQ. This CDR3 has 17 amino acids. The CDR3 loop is CASSTSFSGGSYNEQFF. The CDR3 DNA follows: TGCGCCAGCAGCACCTCCTTTAGCGGGGGGAGCTACAATGAGCAGTTCTTC. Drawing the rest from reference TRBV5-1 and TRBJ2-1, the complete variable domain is KAGVTQTPRYLIKTRGQQVTLSCSPISGHRSVSWYQQTPGQGLQFLFEYFSETQRNKGNFPGRFSGRQFSNSRSEMNVSTLELGDSALYLCASSTSFSGGSYNEQFFGPGTRLTVL.

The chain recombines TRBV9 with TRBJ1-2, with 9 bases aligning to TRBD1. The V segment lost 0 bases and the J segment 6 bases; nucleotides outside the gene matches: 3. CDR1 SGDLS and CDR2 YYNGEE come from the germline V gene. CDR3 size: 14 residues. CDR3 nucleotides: TGTGCCAGCAGCGTAGTCACAGGGGGCGATGGCTACACCTTC. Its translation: CASSVVTGGDGYTF.

The CDR3 DNA follows: TGTGCCAGTAGTCCGGGGGGGCCCCTTTCGGGCAATCAGCCCCAGCATTTT. This codes for CASSPGGPLSGNQPQHF. V usage is TRBV19 and J usage is TRBJ1-5, with D perhaps matching TRBD1 (6 bases). From germline, CDR1 is LNHDA and CDR2 SQIVND (reference sequence). This CDR3 contains 17 residues. V lost 5 bases and J 2 bases, leaving 19 bases between the germline ends.

The CDR3 region is CASSQARTGVGEQYF. The DNA of the CDR3 is TGTGCCAGCAGCCAGGCTCGGACAGGGGTAGGGGAGCAGTACTTC. V and J are TRBV9 and TRBJ2-7; 9 bases match TRBD1. This CDR3 is built from 15 residues. CDR1 and CDR2 from the germline V gene are SGDLS and YYNGEE. V lost 4 bases to trimming and J lost 7 bases; unmatched junction nucleotides: 12. The full variable domain, rest sourced from reference TRBV9 and TRBJ2-7, is DSGVTQTPKHLITATGQRVTLRCSPRSGDLSVYWYQQSLDQGLQFLIQYYNGEERAKGNILERFSAQQFPDLHSELNLSSLELGDSALYFCASSQARTGVGEQYFGPGTRLTVT.

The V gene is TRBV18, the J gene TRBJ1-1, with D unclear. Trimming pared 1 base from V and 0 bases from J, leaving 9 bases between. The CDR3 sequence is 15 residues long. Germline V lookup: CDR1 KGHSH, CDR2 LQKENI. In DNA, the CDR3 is TGTGCCAGCTCACCACGAGGGATGATGAACACTGAAGCTTTCTTT. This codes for CASSPRGMMNTEAFF.

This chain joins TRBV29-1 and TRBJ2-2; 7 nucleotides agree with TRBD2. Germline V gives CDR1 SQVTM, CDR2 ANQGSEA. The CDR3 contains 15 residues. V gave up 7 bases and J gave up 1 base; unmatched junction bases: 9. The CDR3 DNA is TGCAGCGCCCGAACGGCTAGCGGGAACACCGGGGAGCTGTTTTTT. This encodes CSARTASGNTGELFF.

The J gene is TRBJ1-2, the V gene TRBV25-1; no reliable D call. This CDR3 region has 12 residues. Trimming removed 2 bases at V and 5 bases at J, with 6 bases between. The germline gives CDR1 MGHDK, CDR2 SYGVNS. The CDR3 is CASSELGYGYTF. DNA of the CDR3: TGTGCCAGCAGTGAACTCGGGTATGGCTACACCTTC.

CDR3 sequence reads: CASSLGLAMNTGELFF. For the CDR3, the DNA is TGCGCCAGCAGCTTGGGGCTAGCGATGAACACCGGGGAGCTGTTTTTT. V usage is TRBV5-1 and J usage is TRBJ2-2, with TRBD2 as a possible D gene (6 bases). CDR3 length: 16 amino acids. With 0 bases removed from V and 1 base from J, the gap between germline ends came to 10 bases. Germline loops: CDR1 SGHRS, CDR2 YFSETQ. The whole variable domain, remainder taken from reference TRBV5-1 and TRBJ2-2, is KAGVTQTPRYLIKTRGQQVTLSCSPISGHRSVSWYQQTPGQGLQFLFEYFSETQRNKGNFPGRFSGRQFSNSRSEMNVSTLELGDSALYLCASSLGLAMNTGELFFGEGSRLTVL.

The CDR3 loop reads CASSLVGGPSTDTQYF. In nucleotides, the CDR3 is TGTGCCAGCAGCTTGGTCGGGGGGCCTAGCACAGATACGCAGTATTTT. J is TRBJ2-3 and V is TRBV5-6; tentatively, D is TRBD2 (7 bases). Germline V gene sequence: CDR1 SGHDT, CDR2 YYEEEE. The V end was cut by 0 bases, the J end by 0 bases, with 11 bases between. The CDR3 loop spans 16 amino acids.

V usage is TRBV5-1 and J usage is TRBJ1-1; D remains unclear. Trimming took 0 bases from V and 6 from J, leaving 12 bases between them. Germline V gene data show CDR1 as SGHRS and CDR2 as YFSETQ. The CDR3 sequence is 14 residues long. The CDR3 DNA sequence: TGCGCCAGCAGCTTGGGGGCTGGGTTACCTGAAGCTTTCTTT. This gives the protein CASSLGAGLPEAFF.

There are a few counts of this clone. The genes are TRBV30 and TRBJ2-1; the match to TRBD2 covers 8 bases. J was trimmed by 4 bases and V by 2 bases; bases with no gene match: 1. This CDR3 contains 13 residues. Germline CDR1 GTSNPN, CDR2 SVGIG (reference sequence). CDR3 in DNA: TGTGCCTGGAGTACGGGGGGGTACAATGAGCAGTTCTTC. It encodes CAWSTGGYNEQFF.

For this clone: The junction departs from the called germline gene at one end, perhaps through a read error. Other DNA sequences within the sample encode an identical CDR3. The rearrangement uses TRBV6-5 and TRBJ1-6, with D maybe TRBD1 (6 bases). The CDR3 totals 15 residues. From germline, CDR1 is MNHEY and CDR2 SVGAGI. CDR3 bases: TGTGCCAGCAGACAAGCGGGGGCACGTAATTCCCCCCTCCACTTT. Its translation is CASRQAGARNSPLHF.

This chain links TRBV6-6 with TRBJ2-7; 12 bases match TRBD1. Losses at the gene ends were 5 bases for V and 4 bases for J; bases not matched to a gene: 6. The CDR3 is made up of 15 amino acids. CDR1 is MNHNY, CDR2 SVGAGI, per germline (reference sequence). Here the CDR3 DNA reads TGTGCCAGCAGTGGGACAGGGGGCGCTTCGTACGAGCAGTACTTC. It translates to CASSGTGGASYEQYF.

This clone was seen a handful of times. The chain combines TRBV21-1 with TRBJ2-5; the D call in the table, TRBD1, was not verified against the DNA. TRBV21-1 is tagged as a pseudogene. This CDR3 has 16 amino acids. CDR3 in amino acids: CASVDAGTREGETQYF. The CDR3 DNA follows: TGTGCCAGCGTGGACGCCGGGACACGGGAAGGGGAGACCCAGTACTTC.